This T cell receptor beta chain was profiled in a study of cytomegalovirus exposure and HLA in healthy donors. Trimming took off 2 bases at V and 0 bases at J, with 3 bases between the two ends. This CDR3 is built from 13 residues. Germline CDR1 SGHNT, CDR2 YYREEE (reference sequence). PCR amplification relied on 60 Vbeta primers (plus 13 Jbeta primers). Assay used: immunoSEQ multiplex PCR; TCRdb lists only in-frame clones, some missing. The sample contains roughly 99,000 clones, around 72% of which appear only once. The V and J genes are TRBV5-4 and TRBJ1-3, with no clear D. Input material: PBMCs. This sequence was found in a woman in her forties in good health and CMV-seropositive. In DNA form, the CDR3 reads TGTGCCAGCAGCTTCAACTCTGGAAACACCATATATTTT. This translates into CASSFNSGNTIYF.